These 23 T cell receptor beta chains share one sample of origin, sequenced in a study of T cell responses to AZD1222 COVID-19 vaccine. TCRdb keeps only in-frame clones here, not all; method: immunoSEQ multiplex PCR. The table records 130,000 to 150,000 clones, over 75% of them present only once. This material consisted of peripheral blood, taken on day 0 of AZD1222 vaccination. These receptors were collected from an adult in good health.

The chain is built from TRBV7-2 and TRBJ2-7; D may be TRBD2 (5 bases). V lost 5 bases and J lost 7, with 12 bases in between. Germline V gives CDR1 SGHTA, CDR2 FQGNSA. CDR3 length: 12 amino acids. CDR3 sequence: CASSPYREEQYF. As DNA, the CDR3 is TGTGCCAGCAGCCCCTATCGGGAAGAGCAGTACTTC.

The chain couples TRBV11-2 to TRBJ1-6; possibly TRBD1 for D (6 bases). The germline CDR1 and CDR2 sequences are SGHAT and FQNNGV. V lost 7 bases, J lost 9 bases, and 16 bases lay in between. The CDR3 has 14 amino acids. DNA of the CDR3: TGTGCCAGCACCGCGGGGGCTTTAGGTTCACCCCTCCACTTT. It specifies CASTAGALGSPLHF.

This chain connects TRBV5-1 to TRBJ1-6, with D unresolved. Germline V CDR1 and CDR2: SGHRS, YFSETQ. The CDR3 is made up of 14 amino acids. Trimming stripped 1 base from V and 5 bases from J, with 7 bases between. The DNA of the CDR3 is TGCGCCAGCAGCTTGCCCAGAGATAATTCACCCCTCCACTTT. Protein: CASSLPRDNSPLHF.

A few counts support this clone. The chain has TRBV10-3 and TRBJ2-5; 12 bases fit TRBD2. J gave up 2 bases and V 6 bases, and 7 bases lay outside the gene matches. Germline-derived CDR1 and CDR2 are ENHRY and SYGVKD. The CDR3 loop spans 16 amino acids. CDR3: CAISTGLAGNQETQYF. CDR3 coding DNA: TGTGCCATCAGCACTGGACTAGCGGGGAATCAAGAGACCCAGTACTTC.

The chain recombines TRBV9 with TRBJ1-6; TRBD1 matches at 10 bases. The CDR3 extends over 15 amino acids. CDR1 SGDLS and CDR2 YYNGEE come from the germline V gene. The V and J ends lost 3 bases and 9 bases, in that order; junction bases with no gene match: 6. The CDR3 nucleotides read TGTGCCAGCAGCGCGGCCGGGACAGGGGCTTCACCCCTCCACTTT. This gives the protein CASSAAGTGASPLHF.

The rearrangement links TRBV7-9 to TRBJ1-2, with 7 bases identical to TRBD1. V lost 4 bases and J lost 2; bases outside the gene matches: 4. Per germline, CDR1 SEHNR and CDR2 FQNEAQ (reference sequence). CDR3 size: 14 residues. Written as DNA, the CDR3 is TGTGCCAGCAGCTACACGACAGGGAACTATGGCTACACCTTC. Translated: CASSYTTGNYGYTF.

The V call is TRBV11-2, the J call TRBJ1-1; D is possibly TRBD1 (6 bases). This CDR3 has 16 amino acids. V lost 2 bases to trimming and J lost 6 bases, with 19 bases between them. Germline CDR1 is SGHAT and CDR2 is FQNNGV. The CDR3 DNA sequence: TGTGCCAGCAGCTTACTCCGACAGGCTCTGATCTCTGAAGCTTTCTTT. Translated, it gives CASSLLRQALISEAFF.

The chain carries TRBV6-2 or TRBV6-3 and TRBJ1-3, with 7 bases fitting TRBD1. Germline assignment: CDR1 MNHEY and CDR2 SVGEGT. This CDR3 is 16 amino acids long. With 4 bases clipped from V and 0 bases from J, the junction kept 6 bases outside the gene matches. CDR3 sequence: CASSSGTVFSGNTIYF. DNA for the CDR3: TGTGCCAGCAGTTCCGGGACAGTCTTCTCTGGAAACACCATATATTTT.

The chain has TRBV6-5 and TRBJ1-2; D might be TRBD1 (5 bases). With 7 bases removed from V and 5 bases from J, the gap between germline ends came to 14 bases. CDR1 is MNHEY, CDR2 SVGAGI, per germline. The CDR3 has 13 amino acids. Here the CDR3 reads CASIGQGPYGYTF. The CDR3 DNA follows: TGTGCCAGCATTGGGCAGGGCCCGTATGGCTACACCTTC.

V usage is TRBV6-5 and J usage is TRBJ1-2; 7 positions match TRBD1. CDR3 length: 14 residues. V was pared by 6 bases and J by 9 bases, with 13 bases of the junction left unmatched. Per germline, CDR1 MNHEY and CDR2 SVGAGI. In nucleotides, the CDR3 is TGTGCCAGCAGCTTTGACAGGGCGCCGTTACGCTACACCTTC. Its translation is CASSFDRAPLRYTF.

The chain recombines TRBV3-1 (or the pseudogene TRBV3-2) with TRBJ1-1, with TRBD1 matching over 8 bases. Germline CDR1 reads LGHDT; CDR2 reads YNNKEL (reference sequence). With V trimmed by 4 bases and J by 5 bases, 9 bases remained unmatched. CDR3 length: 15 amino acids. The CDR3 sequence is CASSPPGRGRTEAFF. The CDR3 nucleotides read TGTGCCAGCAGCCCCCCAGGCAGGGGGCGAACTGAAGCTTTCTTT.

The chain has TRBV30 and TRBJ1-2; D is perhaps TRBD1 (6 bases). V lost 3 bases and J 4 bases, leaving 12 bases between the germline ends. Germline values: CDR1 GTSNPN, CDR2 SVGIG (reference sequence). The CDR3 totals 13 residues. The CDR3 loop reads CAWSDGGFYGYTF. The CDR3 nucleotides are TGTGCCTGGAGCGACGGGGGCTTCTATGGCTACACCTTC. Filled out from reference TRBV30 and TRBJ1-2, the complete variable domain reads SQTIHQWPATLVQPVGSPLSLECTVEGTSNPNLYWYRQAAGRGLQLLFYSVGIGQISSEVPQNLSASRPQDRQFILSSKKLLLSDSGFYLCAWSDGGFYGYTFGSGTRLTVV.

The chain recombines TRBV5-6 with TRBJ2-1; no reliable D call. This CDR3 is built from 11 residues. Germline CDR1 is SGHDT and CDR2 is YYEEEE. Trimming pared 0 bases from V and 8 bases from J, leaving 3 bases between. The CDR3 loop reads CASSLVDEQFF. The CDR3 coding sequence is TGTGCCAGCAGCTTGGTAGATGAGCAGTTCTTC.

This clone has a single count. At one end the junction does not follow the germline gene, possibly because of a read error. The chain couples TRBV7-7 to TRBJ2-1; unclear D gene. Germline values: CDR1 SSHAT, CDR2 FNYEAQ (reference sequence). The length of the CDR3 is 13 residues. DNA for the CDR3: TGTGCTAGCAGCCAAGGCTCCTACAATGAGCAGTTCTTC. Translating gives CASSQGSYNEQFF.

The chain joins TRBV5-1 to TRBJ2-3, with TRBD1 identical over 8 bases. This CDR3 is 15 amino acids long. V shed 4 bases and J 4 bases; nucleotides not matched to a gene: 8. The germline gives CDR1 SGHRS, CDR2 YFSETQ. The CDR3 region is CASSVRTGPSDTQYF. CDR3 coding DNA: TGCGCCAGCAGCGTGCGGACAGGGCCATCAGATACGCAGTATTTT.

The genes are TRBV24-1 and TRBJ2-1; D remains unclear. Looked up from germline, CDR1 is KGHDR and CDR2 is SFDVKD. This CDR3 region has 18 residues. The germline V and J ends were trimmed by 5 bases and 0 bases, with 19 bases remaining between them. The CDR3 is CATSGVARPSSSYNEQFF. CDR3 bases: TGTGCCACCAGTGGAGTGGCAAGGCCGTCGAGCTCCTACAATGAGCAGTTCTTC.

The CDR3 reads CAISGLAGGTDTQYF. The CDR3 DNA follows: TGTGCCATCAGCGGACTAGCGGGGGGTACAGATACGCAGTATTTT. The rearrangement joins TRBV10-3 to TRBJ2-3; 14 bases map to TRBD2. The trim removed 6 bases at V and 3 bases at J, leaving 2 bases unmatched. Germline V CDR1 and CDR2: ENHRY, SYGVKD. CDR3 length: 15 amino acids.

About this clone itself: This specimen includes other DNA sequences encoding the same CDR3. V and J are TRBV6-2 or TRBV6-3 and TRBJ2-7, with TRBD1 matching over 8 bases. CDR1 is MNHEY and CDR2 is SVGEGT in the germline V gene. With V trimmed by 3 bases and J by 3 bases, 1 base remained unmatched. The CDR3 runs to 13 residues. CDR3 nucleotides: TGTGCCAGCAGTTATGACAGGGGCTACGAGCAGTACTTC. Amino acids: CASSYDRGYEQYF.

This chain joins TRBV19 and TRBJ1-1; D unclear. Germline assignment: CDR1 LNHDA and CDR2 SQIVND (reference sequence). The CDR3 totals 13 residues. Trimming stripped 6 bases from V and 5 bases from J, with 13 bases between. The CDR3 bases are TGTGCCAGTAGAAATCGGGCGGGGACTGAAGCTTTCTTT. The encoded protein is CASRNRAGTEAFF.

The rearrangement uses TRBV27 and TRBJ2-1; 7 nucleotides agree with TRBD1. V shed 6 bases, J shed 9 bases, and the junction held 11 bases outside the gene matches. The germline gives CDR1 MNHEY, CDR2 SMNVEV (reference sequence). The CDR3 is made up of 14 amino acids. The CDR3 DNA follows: TGTGCCAGCAGATTTTTACAGGGGAGCGGTGAGCAGTTCTTC. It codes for CASRFLQGSGEQFF.

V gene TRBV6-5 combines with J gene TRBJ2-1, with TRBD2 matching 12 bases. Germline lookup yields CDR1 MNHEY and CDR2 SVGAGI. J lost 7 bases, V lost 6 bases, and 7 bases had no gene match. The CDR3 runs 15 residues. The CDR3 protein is CASSLGLAGYNEQFF. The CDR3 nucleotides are TGTGCCAGCAGCCTCGGACTAGCGGGGTATAATGAGCAGTTCTTC.

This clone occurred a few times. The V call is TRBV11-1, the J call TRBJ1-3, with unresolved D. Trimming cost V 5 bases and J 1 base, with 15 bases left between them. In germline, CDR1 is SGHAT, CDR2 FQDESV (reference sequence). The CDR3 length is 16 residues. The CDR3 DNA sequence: TGTGCCAGCAGCCCACACAGCCCCAATTCTGGAAACACCATATATTTT. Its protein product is CASSPHSPNSGNTIYF. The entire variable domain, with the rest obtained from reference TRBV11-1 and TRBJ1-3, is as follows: EAEVAQSPRYKITEKSQAVAFWCDPISGHATLYWYRQILGQGPELLVQFQDESVVDDSQLPKDRFSAERLKGVDSTLKIQPAELGDSAMYLCASSPHSPNSGNTIYFGEGSWLTVV.

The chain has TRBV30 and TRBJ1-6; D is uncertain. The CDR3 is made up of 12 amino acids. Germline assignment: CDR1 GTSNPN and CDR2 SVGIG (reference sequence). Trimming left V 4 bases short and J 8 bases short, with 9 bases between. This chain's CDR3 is CAWTQRYSPLHF. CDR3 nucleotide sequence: TGTGCCTGGACCCAAAGGTATTCACCCCTCCACTTT.